This T cell receptor (beta chain) came from a study of shared clonotypes between healthy human individuals. Produced via immunoSEQ multiplex PCR; TCRdb's table is partial and in-frame only. The sample lists roughly 2 million clones; over 85% were seen once. CDR1 is SGHAT and CDR2 is FQNNGV in the germline V gene. V was trimmed by 0 bases and J by 5 bases, leaving 7 bases between them. This CDR3 is 13 amino acids long. This TCR derives from a young man in good health. The source material was naive CD4+ T cells sorted from blood. The subset here: CD45RA+ positively selected. This chain links TRBV11-2 with TRBJ2-5; D gene uncertain. DNA for the CDR3: TGTGCCAGCAGCTTAGACCGTTCGGAGACCCAGTACTTC. Its protein is CASSLDRSETQYF.